Below, one TCR beta chain is given with its context. Only a few counts were recorded for this clone. The antigen this receptor binds is unknown. The sample holds no much larger clone one base away, and base qualities are not on file. This sample is drawn from a study of cytomegalovirus exposure and HLA in healthy donors (dated by TCRdb to about 2017). Regarding the study in general: An earlier analysis of roughly 570 of the donors reported 276 Gb of sequence data and 95 million to 120 million unique TCR beta sequences obtained from some 200 million T cells. To predict cytomegalovirus infection status, the study combined high-throughput TCR immunosequencing, statistical association of individual TCRs with disease status, and machine learning. Besides the first cohort of 500 to 700 subjects, a separate validation cohort made up of roughly 120 different subjects was used. Approximately 300 gigabases of sequencing data and approximately 92 million unique TCR sequences made up an early release that covered some 640 HLA-typed donors. The aim of the study was to test whether cataloging public T cell receptors could identify signatures of past pathogen exposure. Among the roughly 400 genotyped donors, around 81% belonged to the genetic ancestry cluster associated with self-reported Caucasian donors. In the later analysis, no new phenotypic data were used to find candidate immune exposures; instead, reliance was placed on TCR beta sequences and their occurrence across donors. To decide whether each TCR beta V gene segment behaved as functional or pseudogenic, an earlier analysis of approximately 600 of the donors relied on high-throughput TCR beta sequencing. Donor age, sex, ethnicity and CMV serostatus were compiled alongside the repertoire data. HLA typing included class I and class II loci at four-digit resolution. Among about 370 genotyped donors of the cohort, an average of approximately 240,000 unique TCR beta nucleotide sequences was sequenced per donor, of which 15% to 20% were non-productive. Every repertoire in the discovery cohort had been generated on one and the same sequencing platform. Using immunosequencing, the study profiled T cell repertoires from 640 or so subjects and related those repertoires to cytomegalovirus serostatus. The number of typed donors differed by locus: about 620-640 for A, B, C, DRB1 and DQB1; 522 for DQA1; some 590 for DPA1; and some 470 for DPB1. In a later genetic analysis, genome-wide SNP genotypes for about 55% of the roughly 700 donors were used, and that subset was treated as a discovery cohort. Several DR-DQ haplotypes were treated as single units for association and clustering because of strong linkage in the cohort. A later analysis re-analyzed previously published TCR beta repertoires from roughly 690 donors and added high-resolution HLA genotyping to study TCR occurrence patterns.

The library relied on the immunoSEQ multiplex PCR assay. The multiplex PCR relied on a mix of 60 forward primers for TCR Vbeta segments and 13 reverse primers for TCR Jbeta segments. A multiplex PCR assay on genomic DNA amplified the CDR3 region of rearranged TCR beta genes. The amplified TCR beta libraries were sequenced on the Illumina HiSeq System as 87-base-pair reads. The original methods were these. A later analysis tallied 75 million to 85 million unique TCR beta chains across the 640 or so repertoires, and around 10 million of those chains were shared by two or more donors. Raw reads were error-corrected and collapsed into unique sequences with a nearest-neighbor algorithm that merged closely related sequences to remove PCR and sequencing errors. V, D and J gene segments were assigned by aligning CDR3 sequences to IMGT reference sequences. For a sequence to be retained, a match of at least six nucleotides was required to both a V gene segment and a J gene segment. A rearrangement counted as productive if the CDR3 had no stop codons and remained in frame with V and J, and every other rearrangement counted as non-productive. Following IMGT convention, CDR3 was defined as the stretch from the second conserved V-encoded cysteine to the conserved J-encoded phenylalanine. The earlier analysis of some 600 of the donors excluded sequences that lacked an unambiguous match to a single V gene segment. An earlier analysis of under 750 of the donors called V segments functional above 56.7% productive rearrangements and segregating when the between-donor standard deviation exceeded 5%. To diagnose cytomegalovirus status from the catalog of TCR beta chain sequences, a statistical classification framework was built. V and J gene assignment, in a later analysis, came from comparing TCR nucleotide sequences with IMGT/GENE-DB human TR gene sequences. Using the TCRdist pipeline, a later analysis assigned CDR3 sequences along with most-parsimonious VDJ recombination scenarios. A later analysis defined each TCR beta chain by its CDR3 amino acid sequence plus V-gene family, and excluded reads lacking a unique V-gene family. As a way to deal with suspected cross-contamination and a sequencing artifact, a later analysis dropped 500 to 700 nucleotide sequences that were highly shared and had low generation probability. In a later analysis, a clonal expansion index was calculated for each public chain from normalized within-repertoire ranks of inferred template counts. In a later analysis, generation probabilities were computed with a VDJ recombination model fitted to out-of-frame rearrangements, and the resulting probabilities were checked against IGoR. In a later analysis, hypergeometric tests were used to score TCR-TCR, TCR-HLA and TCR-CMV co-occurrence, with a repertoire-size bias correction applied to TCR pairs. False discovery rates were estimated in a later analysis by permuting HLA or CMV assignments 20 times. In a later analysis, co-occurring TCRs were grouped using DBSCAN, with TCRdist sequence similarity added in when clustering inside HLA-allele-positive subsets. Co-occurrence clustering excluded repertoires with fewer than 30,000 or more than 120,000 public chains, plus five with anomalous nucleotide sharing. Sourced from immuneACCESS, this table was stored by TCRdb with only in-frame sequences that have V and J called. A share of the clones is absent; for the studies checked, an unresolved V gene accounts for under half, and the remainder has no known explanation. V and J calls and clone size are given by that table; D and trimming were obtained from the DNA. The sample data list 150,000 to 200,000 clones, and approximately 81% of these were observed just once. In total, the top ten clones hold 2% to 2.5% of the sample.

From its cysteine to its phenylalanine, the CDR3 spans 14 amino acids. Just CDR3 DNA is preserved here, 42 bases in frame from base 1. Deletion took 9 bases off V and 2 bases off J, with a span of 11 bases between the germline ends. Sequences MNHNS (CDR1) and SASEGT (CDR2) are obtained from the germline V gene. The cohort consisted of 650 to 850 healthy bone marrow donors. At the time of sampling, every cohort member was nominally healthy, though immune exposures that went unrecorded were likely present. The donor tested CMV seronegative and was one of the 352 seronegative cohort members. A peripheral blood sample was collected from each donor, and TCR beta sequencing was performed on peripheral blood mononuclear cells. Genomic DNA was extracted from the blood cell samples with the Qiagen DNeasy Blood Extraction Kit. Study-wide findings and limitations: Specific HLA alleles were associated with 18,000 or so TCR beta sequences at a false discovery rate of 0.05 in a later analysis. This cohort had only TCR beta chains sequenced, and the lack of alpha or paired-chain data limited which features could be detected. According to a later analysis, TCR association rates differed among HLA loci, with DRB1 alleles showing the most associated TCRs and HLA-C alleles showing the fewest. According to a later analysis, parvovirus B19, influenza, CMV and Epstein-Barr virus appeared linked to several top co-occurrence clusters. A further reported finding was that TCR beta sequences accurately predicted the HLA-A and HLA-B alleles for most subjects in the first cohort. Compared with equally common non-associated chains, HLA-associated TCR beta chains in a later analysis were more clonally expanded and had lower generation probabilities. Most CMV-associated TCR beta chains appeared to be HLA-restricted in a later analysis, and the HLA associations seemed to be driven largely by CMV exposure. Roughly uniform sequencing depth across donors was assumed in presence/absence analyses, although this assumption may not hold. Because HLA typing was unavailable for some donors at each locus, only the typed subset was used in association tests. Linkage disequilibrium might explain the correlated functional status among segregating V segments, but an unknown experimental factor could not be ruled out. Some IMGT-functional V segments, including TRBV6-2 and TRBV6-3, could not be told apart with the 87-base-pair reads, so those segments were excluded. In a later genetic analysis, fewer N-insertions in productive TCRs were reported among donors in an Asian-associated ancestry cluster than the roughly 700-donor mean. In both the original and validation cohorts, the classifier was reported to diagnose cytomegalovirus status with high specificity and sensitivity. Assigning TCR associations to individual alleles was difficult when HLA alleles, especially DR and DQ, strongly co-occurred. A few of the identified cytomegalovirus-associated TCR beta chains were confirmed in vitro to be specific for cytomegalovirus antigens. Most TCR sequences were seen in very few donors, while some public TCRs were found in many individuals. In an earlier analysis of some 640 of the donors, most TCR beta V segments were observed in productive rearrangements about 87% or about 30% of the time, broadly matching IMGT annotations. For the cohort, immune exposure information was limited to CMV serostatus. A later genetic analysis associated a missense DCLRE1C variant with V-gene and J-gene trimming of TCR beta chains, and an independent cohort replicated the association. The sequencing pipeline was judged likely to have produced a cluster of highly shared sequence variants as a technical artifact. The authors suggested that the approach could potentially be extended to other disease states and immunological phenotypes. In the study, about 150 TCR beta chains were listed as associated with cytomegalovirus. Because counts were too low, about 17 rarely observed V segments, including chromosome 9 orphons, were excluded from the earlier analysis of 587 of the donors.

The receptor's source is a woman younger than 45 in good health and CMV-seronegative. The sequenced material came from PBMCs. The receptor chain draws on TRBV6-1 and TRBJ1-6; the D gene lacks a confident call. The CDR3 region has the sequence CASDPGTYNSPLHF. DNA sequence: TGTGCCAGTGATCCCGGGACCTATAATTCACCCCTCCACTTT.